The rows below give T cell receptor beta chains drawn from one sample of a study of blood T cell repertoires in COVID-19. Only in-frame clones appear in the TCRdb table, and some are missing; sequencing was by immunoSEQ multiplex PCR. The table shows around 63,000 clones, with 73% occurring only once. Material for sequencing was peripheral blood. The receptors shown here come from a woman aged 50 to 60 with active or convalescent COVID-19. The CDR3 runs from the conserved cysteine through the conserved F or W. D genes are given only for firm matches. Clone size is not always given. Where it is, it says once, few, many or a class for expanded clones.

j_call v_call d_call clone_size cdr3_aa cdr3_nt
TRBJ2-7 TRBV19 TRBD2 - CASRGWGLAGAYEQYF TGTGCCAGTAGAGGATGGGGACTAGCGGGAGCCTACGAGCAGTACTTC
TRBJ1-6 TRBV27 TRBD1 - CASSWWDRVHSPLHF TGTGCCAGCAGTTGGTGGGACAGGGTACATTCACCCCTCCACTTT
TRBJ2-1 TRBV27 TRBD1 - CASSWGQGANEQFF TGTGCCAGCAGTTGGGGACAGGGGGCGAATGAGCAGTTCTTC
TRBJ2-1 TRBV5-6 - - CASSTPKYSYNEQFF TGTGCCAGCAGCACTCCAAAGTACTCCTACAATGAGCAGTTCTTC
TRBJ2-7 TRBV11-2 TRBD1 - CASSRDREDEQYF TGTGCCAGCAGCCGGGACAGGGAGGACGAGCAGTACTTC
TRBJ2-2 TRBV3-1/TRBV3-2 - - CASSPSSNTGELFF TGTGCCAGCAGCCCGTCCTCGAACACCGGGGAGCTGTTTTTT
TRBJ2-1 TRBV9 TRBD1 - CASSHGGQGGNEQFF TGTGCCAGCAGTCATGGGGGACAGGGAGGAAATGAGCAGTTCTTC
TRBJ2-3 TRBV5-1 - - CASSKAVADTQYF TGCGCCAGCAGCAAAGCGGTAGCAGATACGCAGTATTTT
TRBJ2-1 TRBV5-4 TRBD1 - CASSWTGGDNEQFF TGTGCCAGCAGCTGGACAGGGGGGGACAATGAGCAGTTCTTC
TRBJ2-1 TRBV7-9 - - CASSLLNEQFF TGTGCCAGCAGCTTACTCAATGAGCAGTTCTTC
TRBJ2-3 TRBV7-3 TRBD2 - CASSSQGLAGGTDTQYF TGTGCCAGCAGCTCCCAAGGACTAGCGGGGGGCACAGATACGCAGTATTTT
TRBJ2-2 TRBV11-2 - - CASSLQNTGELFF TGTGCCAGCAGCTTACAGAACACCGGGGAGCTGTTTTTT
TRBJ1-1 TRBV29-1 TRBD1 - CSVTGGAGTEAFF TGCAGCGTAACAGGGGGCGCCGGGACTGAAGCTTTCTTT
TRBJ2-2 TRBV7-9 - - CASSPGPELFF TGTGCCAGCAGCCCGGGTCCGGAGCTGTTTTTT
TRBJ2-7 TRBV27 TRBD2 once CASSPPGLAGREQYF TGTGCCAGCAGTCCCCCGGGACTAGCGGGACGGGAGCAGTACTTC
TRBJ1-2 TRBV7-2 TRBD1 - CASLRDRGFPYGYTF TGTGCCAGCCTCAGGGACAGGGGGTTCCCTTATGGCTACACCTTC
TRBJ1-1 TRBV9 - once CASSVRWGDTEAFF TGTGCCAGCAGCGTCAGGTGGGGGGACACTGAAGCTTTCTTT
TRBJ2-1 TRBV9 TRBD1 - CASSTTLDRVRDEQFF TGTGCCAGCAGCACCACGTTGGACAGGGTTAGGGATGAGCAGTTCTTC